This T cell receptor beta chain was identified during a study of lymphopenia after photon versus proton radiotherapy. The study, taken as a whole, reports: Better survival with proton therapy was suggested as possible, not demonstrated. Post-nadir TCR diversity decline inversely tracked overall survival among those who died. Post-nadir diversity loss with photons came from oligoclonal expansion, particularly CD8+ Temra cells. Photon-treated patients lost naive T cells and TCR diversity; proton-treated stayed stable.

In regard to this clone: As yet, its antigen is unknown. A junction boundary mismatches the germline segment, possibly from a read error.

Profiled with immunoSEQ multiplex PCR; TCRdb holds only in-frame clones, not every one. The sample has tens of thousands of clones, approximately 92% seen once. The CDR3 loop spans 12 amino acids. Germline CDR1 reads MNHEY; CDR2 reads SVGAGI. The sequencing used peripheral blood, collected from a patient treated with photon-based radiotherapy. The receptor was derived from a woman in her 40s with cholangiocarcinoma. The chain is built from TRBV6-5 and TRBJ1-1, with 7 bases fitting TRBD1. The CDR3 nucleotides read TGTGCCAGCAGAAAGGGACAGCCCGGGCGAATCTTT. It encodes CASRKGQPGRIF.